These 20 T cell receptor beta chains originate from one sample sequenced in a study of T cell responses to AZD1222 COVID-19 vaccine. Profiling relied on immunoSEQ multiplex PCR, and the TCRdb table lists in-frame clones only, not all of them. The sample shows 100,000 or so clones, about 90% of them seen only once. The material sequenced was peripheral blood, taken on day 0 of AZD1222 vaccination. All receptors come from an adult in good health.

This clone was counted once. The CDR3: CASSQPSRGDYGYTF. DNA of the CDR3: TGTGCCAGCAGCCAACCCTCGCGGGGGGACTATGGCTACACCTTC. The chain combines TRBV3-1 (or the pseudogene TRBV3-2) with TRBJ1-2; perhaps TRBD1 as D (5 bases). Trimming removed 2 bases from V and 3 bases from J, with 13 bases in between. The CDR3 extends over 15 amino acids. The germline V gene encodes CDR1 LGHDT and CDR2 YNNKEL (reference sequence).

V and J are TRBV12-3 or TRBV12-4 and TRBJ1-2, with TRBD1 matching over 8 bases. V was clipped by 3 bases and J by 8 bases; unmatched bases: 5. This CDR3 has 13 amino acids. The CDR3 DNA sequence: TGTGCCAGCAGTTTCGGACAGGGAACCGGCTACACCTTC. This codes for CASSFGQGTGYTF.

In this sample, this clone turned up once. The chain uses TRBV2 and TRBJ2-6; no clear D gene. Trimming removed 4 bases at V and 3 bases at J, with 7 bases between. The germline V gene has CDR1 SNHLY and CDR2 FYNNEI. The CDR3 length is 14 residues. CDR3: CASSVGGGANVLTF. The DNA of the CDR3 is TGTGCCAGCAGTGTCGGTGGTGGGGCCAACGTCCTGACTTTC. The whole variable domain, remainder taken from reference TRBV2 and TRBJ2-6, is EPEVTQTPSHQVTQMGQEVILRCVPISNHLYFYWYRQILGQKVEFLVSFYNNEISEKSEIFDDQFSVERPDGSNFTLKIRSTKLEDSAMYFCASSVGGGANVLTFGAGSRLTVL.

The chain employs TRBV7-2 and TRBJ2-7; D is uncertain. Trimming pared 4 bases from V and 10 bases from J, leaving 26 bases between. The length of the CDR3 is 16 residues. From germline, CDR1 is SGHTA and CDR2 FQGNSA. The CDR3 nucleotides are TGTGCCAGCAGCTCCCGCCTCCAAAGCTTTGGTTTAAAACAGTACTTC. It encodes CASSSRLQSFGLKQYF.

The sample holds one count of this clone. The chain combines TRBV7-7 with TRBJ2-1, with a weak D call TRBD1 (6 bases). V gave up 5 bases and J gave up 0 bases, with 17 bases separating them. The CDR3 covers 17 residues. Germline V gene sequence: CDR1 SSHAT, CDR2 FNYEAQ (reference sequence). In nucleotides, the CDR3 is TGTGCCAGCAGCCCCCAAGGGGGAGCCCTCTCCTACAATGAGCAGTTCTTC. It is translated as CASSPQGGALSYNEQFF.

This chain joins TRBV5-1 and TRBJ1-2, with D tentatively TRBD1 (6 bases). CDR1 SGHRS and CDR2 YFSETQ come from the germline V gene. The CDR3 totals 15 residues. The V gene lost 2 bases and the J gene lost 6 bases, with 17 bases spanning the gap. The DNA for the CDR3 is TGCGCCAGCAGCTTAAGCACAGGGCTACTCCATGGCTACACCTTC. This sequence encodes CASSLSTGLLHGYTF.

This sequence joins TRBV20-1 and TRBJ1-6; D perhaps matches TRBD1 (5 bases). CDR1 is DFQATT and CDR2 is SNEGSKA in the germline V gene (reference sequence). The CDR3 covers 14 residues. Trimming removed 3 bases from V and 8 bases from J, with 14 bases in between. Here the CDR3 reads CSASPQVGDSPLHF. In DNA, the CDR3 is TGCAGTGCTAGTCCTCAGGTGGGGGATTCACCCCTCCACTTT.

As regards this clone: The junction departs from germline at one end; a sequencing error may be responsible. J is TRBJ2-1 and V is TRBV2, with TRBD1 as a possible D gene (6 bases). CDR1 is SNHLY, CDR2 FYNNEI, per germline. This CDR3 is 12 amino acids long. The CDR3 is CASSEAGDEQFF. CDR3 coding DNA: TGTGCCAGCAGCGAAGCAGGGGATGAGCAGTTCTTC.

The genes are TRBV5-1 and TRBJ2-3; D is perhaps TRBD2 (6 bases). Germline CDR1 and CDR2: SGHRS and YFSETQ. This CDR3 is 14 amino acids long. Trimming cost V 4 bases and J 1 base, with 10 bases left between them. CDR3 amino acids: CASSPGSRTDTQYF. For the CDR3, the DNA is TGCGCCAGCAGCCCCGGGAGCCGCACAGATACGCAGTATTTT.

The chain joins TRBV7-9 to TRBJ1-2, with no clear D. The germline V and J ends were trimmed by 3 bases and 6 bases, with 8 bases remaining between them. This CDR3 comprises 12 residues. From germline, CDR1 is SEHNR and CDR2 FQNEAQ (reference sequence). CDR3: CASSLRNNGYTF. The CDR3 DNA follows: TGTGCCAGCAGCTTGAGGAATAATGGCTACACCTTC.

The chain has TRBV12-3 or TRBV12-4 and TRBJ1-4, with no clear D. V gave up 2 bases and J gave up 11 bases, with 9 bases separating them. The CDR3 is 12 residues long. In DNA, the CDR3 is TGTGCCAGCAGTTTATGGGCACAGAAACTGTTTTTT. It encodes CASSLWAQKLFF.

The CDR3 DNA is TGCAGCGTTGAAAGGGGGGGTGGCTACACCTTC. Protein: CSVERGGGYTF. The chain employs TRBV29-1 and TRBJ1-2; D perhaps matches TRBD1 (6 bases). Germline assignment: CDR1 SQVTM and CDR2 ANQGSEA. V was pared by 2 bases and J by 7 bases, with 8 bases between. The CDR3 extends over 11 amino acids.

The chain uses TRBV16 and TRBJ1-5; 11 bases are a match to TRBD1. V dropped 0 bases and J dropped 6; count of bases not matched to a gene: 7. This CDR3 contains 17 residues. Germline assignment: CDR1 KGHSY and CDR2 FQNENV. CDR3 sequence (DNA): TGTGCCAGCAGCCAATCAATCGGACAGGGGGCCGGTCAGCCCCAGCATTTT. Protein product: CASSQSIGQGAGQPQHF.

The chain joins TRBV5-4 to TRBJ2-2; a possible D gene is TRBD1 (6 bases). Germline CDR1 and CDR2: SGHNT and YYREEE (reference sequence). This CDR3 has 16 residues. V dropped 2 bases and J dropped 3 bases, with 14 bases sitting between them. CDR3 loop: CASSFERGSDTGELFF. The CDR3 DNA follows: TGTGCCAGCAGCTTTGAGAGGGGGAGCGACACCGGGGAGCTGTTTTTT.

This clone was seen a few times. This rearrangement joins TRBV15 to TRBJ1-1, with D perhaps TRBD1 (5 bases). From germline, CDR1 is LNHNV and CDR2 YYDKDF (reference sequence). The CDR3 is made up of 16 amino acids. V lost 0 bases, J lost 3 bases, and 14 bases lay in between. Here the CDR3 DNA reads TGTGCCACCAGCAGAGATTCCCGGGGCGTCGACACTGAAGCTTTCTTT. Protein sequence: CATSRDSRGVDTEAFF.

The chain recombines TRBV19 with TRBJ1-1, with D possibly TRBD1 on 6 matching bases. Trimming cost V 7 bases and J 4 bases, with 19 bases left between them. Germline CDR1 LNHDA, CDR2 SQIVND (reference sequence). The length of the CDR3 is 15 residues. As DNA, the CDR3 is TGTGCCAGTACAAAGACAGGTATGGTAGGCACTGAAGCTTTCTTT. As protein: CASTKTGMVGTEAFF. Filled out from reference TRBV19 and TRBJ1-1, the complete variable domain reads DGGITQSPKYLFRKEGQNVTLSCEQNLNHDAMYWYRQDPGQGLRLIYYSQIVNDFQKGDIAEGYSVSREKKESFPLTVTSAQKNPTAFYLCASTKTGMVGTEAFFGQGTRLTVV.

This clone was detected a few times. This chain links TRBV15 with TRBJ1-4, with TRBD1 identical over 8 bases. Trimming cost V 1 base and J 10 bases; bases outside gene matches: 8. Per the germline V gene, CDR1 is LNHNV and CDR2 is YYDKDF (reference sequence). CDR3 length equals 15 residues. For the CDR3, the DNA is TGTGCCACCAGCAGAGTGGACAGGGTAAGGGGAAAACTGTTTTTT. Translating gives CATSRVDRVRGKLFF.

J is TRBJ1-5 and V is TRBV4-2, with D maybe TRBD1 (6 bases). Between the trimmed V and J ends, which lost 1 base and 0 bases, there was a span of 16 bases. The CDR3 extends over 18 amino acids. The germline V gene encodes CDR1 LGHNA and CDR2 YNFKEQ. In DNA form, the CDR3 reads TGTGCCAGCAGCCAAGGGACGGGACATCCACTTAGCAATCAGCCCCAGCATTTT. Its translation: CASSQGTGHPLSNQPQHF.

In its sample, this clone was seen once. This chain joins TRBV30 and TRBJ1-5; possibly TRBD1 for D (6 bases). The V end lost 2 bases, the J end lost 8 bases, and 13 bases lay between the germline ends. From germline, CDR1 is GTSNPN and CDR2 SVGIG (reference sequence). The CDR3 consists of 13 residues. CDR3 in DNA: TGTGCCTGGAGTAGGCAGGGGAGTGAGCCCCAGCATTTT. It yields the protein CAWSRQGSEPQHF. Supplemented by reference TRBV30 and TRBJ1-5, the full variable domain reads SQTIHQWPATLVQPVGSPLSLECTVEGTSNPNLYWYRQAAGRGLQLLFYSVGIGQISSEVPQNLSASRPQDRQFILSSKKLLLSDSGFYLCAWSRQGSEPQHFGDGTRLSIL.

The DNA for the CDR3 is TGTGCCAGCAGCGAACCGGGACAGATGATCTATGGCTACACCTTC. It encodes CASSEPGQMIYGYTF. The chain recombines TRBV7-9 with TRBJ1-2, with 7 positions matching TRBD1. CDR3 size: 15 residues. CDR1 and CDR2 (germline): SEHNR, FQNEAQ (reference sequence). The V gene end was trimmed by 5 bases and the J gene end by 4 bases; junction bases not matched to a gene: 10.